A selection of T cell receptor beta chains follows, all from one sample in a study of blood T cell repertoires in COVID-19. The data were produced by immunoSEQ multiplex PCR, yet TCRdb's version contains in-frame clones alone and is incomplete. The sample lists more than 85,000 clones, about 90% occurring once. The sequenced sample was peripheral blood. All receptors derive from a woman aged 45-65 years with COVID-19, enrolled during active disease. Each CDR3 is given with its conserved first and last residue. The D gene is left open where the match is weak. The size entry is marked missing in some rows and otherwise reads once, few, many or a size class.

v_call	j_call	d_call	clone_size	cdr3_nt	cdr3_aa
TRBV29-1	TRBJ2-7	TRBD2	-	TGCAGCGCCCAGGGACTAGCGGGGGGGCGGGAGCAGTACTTC	CSAQGLAGGREQYF
TRBV12-3/TRBV12-4	TRBJ1-1	-	-	TGTGCCAGCAGTTTAACCCGGGACACTGAAGCTTTCTTT	CASSLTRDTEAFF
TRBV6-1	TRBJ2-2	-	few	TGTGCCAGCAGTGATAGTCCCGGGGAGCTGTTTTTT	CASSDSPGELFF
TRBV19	TRBJ1-1	TRBD1	-	TGTGCCACCCTGGACAGGGAGAGTCTTTACGCTTTCTTT	CATLDRESLYAFF
TRBV7-6	TRBJ2-3	TRBD2	-	TGTGCCAGCAGCCCCGGACTAGCCCCTGGTGATACGCAGTATTTT	CASSPGLAPGDTQYF
TRBV3-1/TRBV3-2	TRBJ2-7	-	few	TGTGCCAGCAGCCAAGCTGCAGGGGTCTTCTCCTACGAGCAGTACTTC	CASSQAAGVFSYEQYF
TRBV7-2	TRBJ2-5	TRBD2	-	TGTGCCAGCAGCCTACTAGCGGGGGGGTGGGAGACCCAGTACTTC	CASSLLAGGWETQYF
TRBV11-2	TRBJ2-2	-	-	TGTGCCAGCAGCATAAGGGGTCTTGGCGGGGAGCTGTTTTTT	CASSIRGLGGELFF
TRBV7-2	TRBJ2-7	-	-	TGTGCCAGCAGCTTAGGTGGCCCCTACGAGCAGTACTTC	CASSLGGPYEQYF
TRBV3-1/TRBV3-2	TRBJ2-1	-	-	TGTGCCAGCACTAAAGACAGGACCCGAGGCAATGAGCAGTTCTTC	CASTKDRTRGNEQFF
TRBV6-5	TRBJ1-6	-	-	TGTGCCAGCAGCCCCCCGGGACTGAATAATTCACCCCTCCACTTT	CASSPPGLNNSPLHF
TRBV7-2	TRBJ2-2	-	few	TGTGCCAGCAGCTTAGGGGGCCCGAACACCGGGGAGCTGTTTTTT	CASSLGGPNTGELFF
TRBV19	TRBJ2-4	-	once	TGTGCCAGTATGGGCGGGCAACCAATAGCCAAAAACATTCAGTACTTC	CASMGGQPIAKNIQYF
TRBV7-2	TRBJ2-7	TRBD1	once	TGTGCCAGCAGCAACCGGGACAGGGTGGACGAGCAGTACTTC	CASSNRDRVDEQYF
TRBV5-4	TRBJ2-7	-	-	TGTGCCAGCAGCTTCGGGGACACCACCTACGAGCAGTACTTC	CASSFGDTTYEQYF
TRBV19	TRBJ1-1	TRBD1	-	TGTGCCAGTAGTATAGAGGCAGGGGGAGACACTGAAGCTTTCTTT	CASSIEAGGDTEAFF
TRBV18	TRBJ1-2	TRBD1	-	TGTGCCAGCTCACCCCGGGACAGCAATAACTATGGCTACACCTTC	CASSPRDSNNYGYTF
TRBV6-4	TRBJ2-3	-	-	TGTGCCAGCAGTCTGGAGGAGACCACAGATACGCAGTATTTT	CASSLEETTDTQYF
TRBV12-3/TRBV12-4	TRBJ2-2	-	-	TGTGCCAGCAGTTCACTAGTTCCCGGGGAGCTGTTTTTT	CASSSLVPGELFF
TRBV7-2	TRBJ2-7	TRBD1	-	TGTGCCAGCAGCTCCCAGGGGGCGTCCAACGAGCAGTACTTC	CASSSQGASNEQYF
TRBV5-8	TRBJ2-7	-	-	TGTGCCAGCATTACGCCGGGCAGGGCTTACGAGCAGTACTTC	CASITPGRAYEQYF
TRBV2	TRBJ2-7	-	few	TGTGCCAGCAGCGCGGTTTCCTACGAGCAGTACTTC	CASSAVSYEQYF
TRBV14	TRBJ2-2	TRBD2	-	TGTGCCAGCAGCCAGCGGGGGGCGGCCACCGGGGAGCTGTTTTTT	CASSQRGAATGELFF
TRBV30	TRBJ1-1	TRBD1	-	TGTGCCTGGAGTTTCACAGGGGGCACTGAAGCTTTCTTT	CAWSFTGGTEAFF
TRBV5-6	TRBJ1-2	-	-	TGTGCCAGCAGCATCAGGGTGAGCGCACCGCGCTATGGCTACACCTTC	CASSIRVSAPRYGYTF
TRBV6-5	TRBJ1-4	-	-	TGTGCCAGCACCGGATTCGGACAAATTGGAAAACTGTTTTTT	CASTGFGQIGKLFF
TRBV18	TRBJ2-2	TRBD1	-	TGTGCCAGCTCACCGGACAGGGCGACGGCCGGGGAGCTGTTTTTT	CASSPDRATAGELFF
TRBV4-1	TRBJ2-1	-	-	TGCGCCAGCAGCCAAGTACAGGAGGGGCCCTACAATGAGCAGTTCTTC	CASSQVQEGPYNEQFF
TRBV4-2	TRBJ1-4	TRBD1	few	TGTGCCAGCAGCCAAGAATGGACAGGACGTGAAAAACTGTTTTTT	CASSQEWTGREKLFF
TRBV5-5	TRBJ2-5	-	-	TGTGCCAGCACTCTTGGAGGGCGGAAAGAAGAGACCCAGTACTTC	CASTLGGRKEETQYF
TRBV7-2	TRBJ2-7	TRBD2	-	TGTGCCAGCAGCTGGGGGACTAGCGGGGCCTTTTCCTACGAGCAGTACTTC	CASSWGTSGAFSYEQYF
TRBV2	TRBJ2-1	-	-	TGTGCCAGCAGTGTGGGCAGCTACAATGAGCAGTTCTTC	CASSVGSYNEQFF
TRBV11-2	TRBJ1-6	TRBD1	-	TGTGCCAGCAGCTTAAGCTCTACAGGGGATTCACCCCTCCACTTT	CASSLSSTGDSPLHF
TRBV7-8	TRBJ2-2	TRBD2	-	TGTGCCAGCAGCTTAGGGGCGGGGGGCCGATCTGGGGAGCTGTTTTTT	CASSLGAGGRSGELFF
TRBV6-5	TRBJ1-1	TRBD1	-	TGTGCCAGCAGCGACAGGGGAAGGACTGAAGCTTTCTTT	CASSDRGRTEAFF
TRBV7-2	TRBJ1-6	-	-	TGTGCCAGCAGCTTAGCTACGCGGGGAACTTCACCCCTCCACTTT	CASSLATRGTSPLHF
TRBV6-2/TRBV6-3	TRBJ1-5	TRBD1	-	TGTGCCAGCAGTTACGGACAGGTTAGCAATCAGCCCCAGCATTTT	CASSYGQVSNQPQHF
TRBV10-1	TRBJ1-1	-	few	TGCGCCAGCACCCTACTGGTTGAAGCTTTCTTT	CASTLLVEAFF
TRBV11-3	TRBJ1-2	TRBD1	few	TGTGCCAGCACAGACAGGGGGCGCGGGGGCTACACCTTC	CASTDRGRGGYTF
TRBV5-6	TRBJ2-7	-	-	TGTGCCAGCAGCCCACAGGTCTCCCACGAGCAGTACTTC	CASSPQVSHEQYF
TRBV6-4	TRBJ2-2	-	-	TGTGCCAGCAGTGAAATGACTAACACCGGGGAGCTGTTTTTT	CASSEMTNTGELFF
TRBV10-3	TRBJ1-5	-	-	TGTGCCATCAGTGCGGGGAACAGCAATCAGCCCCAGCATTTT	CAISAGNSNQPQHF